Given below is one TCR beta chain in context. Its matching antigen is unknown. Amplification used 60 Vbeta primers and 13 Jbeta primers. Libraries were prepared by immunoSEQ multiplex PCR; TCRdb keeps only in-frame clonotypes and omits some of them. The sample includes under 300,000 clones, 84% seen only once; the top ten take more than 1.5%. Nominally healthy donors were sampled, though unrecorded immune exposures were likely. The CDR3 is 17 amino acids. V was cut by 2 bases and J by 0 bases, with 15 bases left in between. Germline V gene data show CDR1 as SGHAT and CDR2 as FQNNGV. The record originates from a study of cytomegalovirus exposure and HLA in healthy donors. General study results and limits: A missense variant in DCLRE1C was later tied to TCR beta V- and J-gene trimming. Cytomegalovirus-associated status was assigned to roughly 160 TCR beta chains. A later analysis reportedly identified an Asian-associated ancestry cluster as carrying fewer N-insertions than the approximately 670-donor mean.

The origin of this receptor is a woman aged 40 to 50 in good health and CMV-seropositive. V is TRBV11-2 and J is TRBJ2-3; D ambiguous. The sample comprised PBMCs. DNA of the CDR3: TGTGCCAGCAGCTTATCCCCTTTTCCGGGTAGCACAGATACGCAGTATTTT. Amino acid sequence: CASSLSPFPGSTDTQYF. Full variable domain (missing parts from reference TRBV11-2 and TRBJ2-3): EAGVAQSPRYKIIEKRQSVAFWCNPISGHATLYWYQQILGQGPKLLIQFQNNGVVDDSQLPKDRFSAERLKGVDSTLKIQPAKLEDSAVYLCASSLSPFPGSTDTQYFGPGTRLTVL.